This entry concerns a single T cell receptor (beta chain). No antigen is known for it. The study ran its PCR with 60 Vbeta and 13 Jbeta primers. Here immunoSEQ multiplex PCR was the method, and the copy in TCRdb shows in-frame clones only, minus some. The data show around 120,000 clones, about 83% seen once. This entry comes from a study of cytomegalovirus exposure and HLA in healthy donors. General observations from the study: Beyond CMV serostatus, there was no information to go on about immune exposure. Common viral pathogens seemed, in a later analysis, to connect with several of the most significant clusters.

The CDR3 is 14 amino acids. The V gene's germline CDR1 is SGHTA and CDR2 FQGNSA. V dropped 3 bases and J dropped 6 bases, with 9 bases sitting between them. The genes are TRBV7-2 and TRBJ1-6, with D perhaps matching TRBD1 (5 bases). This TCR was sampled from a girl aged 2-10 years in good health and CMV-seronegative. Sequences were obtained from PBMCs. The CDR3 protein is CASSFSGGNSPLHF. CDR3 nucleotide sequence: TGTGCCAGCAGCTTTTCGGGGGGTAATTCACCCCTCCACTTT.